This TCR beta chain derives from a study of CD8 T cells in Susac syndrome. The CDR3 covers 14 residues. Trimming pared 2 bases from V and 7 bases from J, leaving 13 bases between. Looked up from germline, CDR1 is SGDLS and CDR2 is YYNGEE. cDNA came from approximately 0.5 to 1 ug RNA primed by random hexamers. TCRdb processed the immunoSEQ multiplex PCR reads anew with MiXCR; each CDR3 protein has one entry. The table has about 73,000 distinct CDR3 sequences, 85% to 95% seen once; the top ten hold just under 0.4%. Negative isolation yielded the CD8+ and CD4+ T cells, while FACS enriched the TEMRA cells.

This TCR was recovered from a human donor with multiple sclerosis. The chain employs TRBV9 and TRBJ2-1; D remains ambiguous. Sequenced sample: CD8+ T cells from PBMCs. CDR3 sequence (DNA): TGTGCCAGCAGCGTGGTAGGATGGGATAATGAGCAGTTCTTC. Protein sequence: CASSVVGWDNEQFF.